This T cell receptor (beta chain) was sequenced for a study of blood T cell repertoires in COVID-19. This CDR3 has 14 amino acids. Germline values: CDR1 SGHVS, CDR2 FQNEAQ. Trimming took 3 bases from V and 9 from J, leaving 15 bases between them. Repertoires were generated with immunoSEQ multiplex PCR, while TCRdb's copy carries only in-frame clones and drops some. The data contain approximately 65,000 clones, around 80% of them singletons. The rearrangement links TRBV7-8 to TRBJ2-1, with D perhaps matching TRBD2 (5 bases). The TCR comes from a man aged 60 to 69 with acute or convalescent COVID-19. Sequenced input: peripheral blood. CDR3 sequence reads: CASSLQPLVGEQFF. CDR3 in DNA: TGTGCCAGCAGCTTGCAACCACTAGTCGGTGAGCAGTTCTTC.